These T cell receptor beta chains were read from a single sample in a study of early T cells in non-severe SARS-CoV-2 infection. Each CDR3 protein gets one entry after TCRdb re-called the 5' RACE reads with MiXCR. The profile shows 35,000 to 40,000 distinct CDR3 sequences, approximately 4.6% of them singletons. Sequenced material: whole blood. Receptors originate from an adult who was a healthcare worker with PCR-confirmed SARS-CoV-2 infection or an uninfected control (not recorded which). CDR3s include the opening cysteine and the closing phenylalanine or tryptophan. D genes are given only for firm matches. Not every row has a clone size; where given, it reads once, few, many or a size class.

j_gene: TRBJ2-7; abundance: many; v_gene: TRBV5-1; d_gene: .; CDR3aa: CASSPGRNEQYF; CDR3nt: TGCGCCAGCAGCCCGGGACGGAACGAGCAGTACTTC
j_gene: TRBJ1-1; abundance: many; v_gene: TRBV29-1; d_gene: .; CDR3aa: CSVQAMGTEAFF; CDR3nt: TGCAGCGTACAGGCGATGGGGACTGAAGCTTTCTTT
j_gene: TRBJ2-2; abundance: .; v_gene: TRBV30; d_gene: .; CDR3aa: CAWSAVGGILTGELFF; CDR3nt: TGTGCCTGGAGCGCAGTTGGTGGGATCCTCACCGGGGAGCTGTTTTTT
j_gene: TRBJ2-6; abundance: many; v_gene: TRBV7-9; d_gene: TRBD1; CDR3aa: CASSFETGLGANVLTF; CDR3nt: TGTGCCAGCAGCTTTGAGACAGGGTTGGGGGCCAACGTCCTGACTTTC
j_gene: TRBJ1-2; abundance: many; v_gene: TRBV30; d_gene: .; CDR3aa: CACQPRRLLGGYTF; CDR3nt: TGTGCCTGCCAACCTCGTAGGCTTCTGGGTGGCTACACCTTC
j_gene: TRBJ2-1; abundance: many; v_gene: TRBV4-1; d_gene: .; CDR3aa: CASSHVVGGRNEQFF; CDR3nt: TGCGCCAGCAGCCACGTCGTGGGGGGCCGCAATGAGCAGTTCTTC
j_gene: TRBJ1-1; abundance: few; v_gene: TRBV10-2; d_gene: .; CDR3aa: CASSVWVMNTEAFF; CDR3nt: TGCGCCAGCAGTGTGTGGGTCATGAACACTGAAGCTTTCTTT
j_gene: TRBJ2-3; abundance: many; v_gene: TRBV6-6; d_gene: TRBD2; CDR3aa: CASSYSVVAGADTQYF; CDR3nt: TGTGCCAGCAGTTACTCGGTGGTAGCGGGGGCAGATACGCAGTATTTT
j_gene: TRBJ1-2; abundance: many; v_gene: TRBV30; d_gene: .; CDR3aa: CAWTEGLVSYTF; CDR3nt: TGTGCCTGGACCGAGGGCCTTGTGAGCTACACCTTC
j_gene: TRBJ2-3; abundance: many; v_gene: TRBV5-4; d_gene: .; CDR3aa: CASSRLGTSGPDTQYF; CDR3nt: TGTGCCAGCAGCCGATTGGGCACCTCCGGTCCAGATACGCAGTATTTT
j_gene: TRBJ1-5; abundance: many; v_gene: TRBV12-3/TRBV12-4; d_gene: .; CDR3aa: CASSPNGSNQPQHF; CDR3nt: TGTGCCAGCAGTCCCAACGGGAGCAATCAGCCCCAGCATTTT
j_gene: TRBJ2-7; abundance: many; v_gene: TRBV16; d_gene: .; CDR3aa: CASSHYGKIYEQYF; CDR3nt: TGTGCCAGCAGCCACTATGGCAAGATCTACGAGCAGTACTTC
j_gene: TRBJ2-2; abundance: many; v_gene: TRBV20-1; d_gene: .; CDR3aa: CSAHYGTANTGELFF; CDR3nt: TGCAGTGCTCACTACGGGACGGCGAACACCGGGGAGCTGTTTTTT
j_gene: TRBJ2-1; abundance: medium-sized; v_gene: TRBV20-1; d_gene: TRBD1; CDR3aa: CSARRTGGNEQFF; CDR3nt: TGCAGTGCTAGAAGGACAGGGGGCAATGAGCAGTTCTTC
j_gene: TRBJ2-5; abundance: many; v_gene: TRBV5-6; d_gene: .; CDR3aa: CASSLARYRAEETQYF; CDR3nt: TGTGCCAGCAGCTTGGCCAGGTACAGGGCGGAAGAGACCCAGTACTTC
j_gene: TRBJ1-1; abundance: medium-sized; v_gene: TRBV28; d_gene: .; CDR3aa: CASSSSAGNTEAFF; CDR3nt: TGTGCCAGCAGTTCCTCTGCGGGCAACACTGAAGCTTTCTTT
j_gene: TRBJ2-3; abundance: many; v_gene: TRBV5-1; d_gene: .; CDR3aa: CASSAGQSTDTQYF; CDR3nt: TGCGCCAGCAGCGCGGGACAGAGCACAGATACGCAGTATTTT
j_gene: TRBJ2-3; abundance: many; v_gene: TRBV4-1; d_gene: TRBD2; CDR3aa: CASSPSGGHADTQYF; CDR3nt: TGCGCCAGCAGCCCGTCGGGGGGTCACGCAGATACGCAGTATTTT
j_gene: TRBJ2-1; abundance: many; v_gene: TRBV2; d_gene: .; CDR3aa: CASSDDSNEQFF; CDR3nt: TGTGCCAGCAGTGACGACTCCAATGAGCAGTTCTTC
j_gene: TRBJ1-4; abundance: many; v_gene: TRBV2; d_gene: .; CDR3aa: CASTPETRSEKLFF; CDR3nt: TGTGCCAGCACCCCCGAGACAAGGAGTGAAAAACTGTTTTTT
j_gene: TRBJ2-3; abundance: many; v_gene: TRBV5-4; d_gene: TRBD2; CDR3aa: CASSSRLSSGGMEDTQYF; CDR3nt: TGTGCCAGCAGCTCTCGACTCTCTAGCGGGGGGATGGAAGATACGCAGTATTTT
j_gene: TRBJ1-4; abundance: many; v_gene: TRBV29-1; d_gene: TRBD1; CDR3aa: CSVVTGTNEKLFF; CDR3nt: TGCAGCGTAGTGACAGGGACTAATGAAAAACTGTTTTTT
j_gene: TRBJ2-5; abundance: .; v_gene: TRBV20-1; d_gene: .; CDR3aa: CSARQDGVQETQYF; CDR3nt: TGCAGTGCCCGACAAGACGGCGTCCAAGAGACCCAGTACTTC
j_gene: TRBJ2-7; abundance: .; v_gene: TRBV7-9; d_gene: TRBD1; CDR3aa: CASSLVLGTATYYEQYF; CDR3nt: TGTGCCAGCAGCTTAGTATTGGGGACAGCGACCTACTACGAGCAGTACTTC
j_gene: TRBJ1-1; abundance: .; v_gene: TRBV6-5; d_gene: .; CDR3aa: CASSYLGTEAFF; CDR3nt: TGTGCCAGCAGTTATCTGGGGACTGAAGCTTTCTTT
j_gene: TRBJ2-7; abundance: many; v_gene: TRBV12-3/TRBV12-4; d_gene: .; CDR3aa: CASGGLVGEQYF; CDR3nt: TGTGCCAGCGGCGGACTTGTCGGGGAGCAGTACTTC
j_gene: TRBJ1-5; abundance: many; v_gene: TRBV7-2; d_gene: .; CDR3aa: CASSLRDQPQHF; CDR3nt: TGTGCCAGCAGCTTAAGGGATCAGCCCCAGCATTTT
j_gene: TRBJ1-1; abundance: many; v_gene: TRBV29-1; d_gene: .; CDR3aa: CSADGPAGTEAFF; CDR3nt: TGCAGCGCTGACGGTCCCGCGGGCACTGAAGCTTTCTTT
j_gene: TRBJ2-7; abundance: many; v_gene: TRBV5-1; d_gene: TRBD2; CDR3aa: CASSLGAGGAGREQYF; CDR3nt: TGCGCCAGCAGCTTGGGGGCCGGGGGAGCGGGGAGAGAGCAGTACTTC